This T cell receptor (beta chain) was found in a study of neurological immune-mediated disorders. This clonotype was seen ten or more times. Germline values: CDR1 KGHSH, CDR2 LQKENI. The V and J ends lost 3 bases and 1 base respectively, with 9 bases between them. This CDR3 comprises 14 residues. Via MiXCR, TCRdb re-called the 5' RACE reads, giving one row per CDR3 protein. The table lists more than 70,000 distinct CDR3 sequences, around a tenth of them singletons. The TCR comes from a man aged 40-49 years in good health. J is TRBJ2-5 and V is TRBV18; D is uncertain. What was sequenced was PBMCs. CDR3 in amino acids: CASSPGSPQETQYF. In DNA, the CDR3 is TGTGCCAGCTCACCCGGCTCGCCCCAAGAGACCCAGTACTTC. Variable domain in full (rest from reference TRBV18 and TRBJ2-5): NAGVMQNPRHLVRRRGQEARLRCSPMKGHSHVYWYRQLPEEGLKFMVYLQKENIIDESGMPKERFSAEFPKEGPSILRIQQVVRGDSAAYFCASSPGSPQETQYFGPGTRLLVL.